The present TCR beta chain was sequenced within a study of cytomegalovirus exposure and HLA in healthy donors. A multiplex PCR was run with 60 Vbeta primers and 13 Jbeta primers. Data came from immunoSEQ multiplex PCR; TCRdb stores just in-frame clones and leaves some out. The sample comprises some 110,000 clones, 81% of which are singletons, and 3% to 4% rests with the top ten. This clone was found a few times. CDR3 size: 14 residues. Germline V gives CDR1 MNHNY, CDR2 SVGAGI (reference sequence). Trimming took off 2 bases at V and 4 bases at J, with 10 bases between the two ends. This rearrangement joins TRBV6-6 to TRBJ2-3; D is ambiguous. Sequenced: PBMCs. The clonotype originates from a woman aged 25 to 45 in good health and CMV-seronegative. The CDR3 here is CASSYGHTADTQYF. The CDR3 nucleotides are TGTGCCAGCAGTTACGGCCACACAGCAGATACGCAGTATTTT.